The 13 T cell receptor beta chains listed next were all sequenced from one sample in a study of PD-1 blockade in classical Hodgkin lymphoma. Autologous stem cell transplantation was followed by relapse in every patient, and brentuximab vedotin exposure varied. Sequencing used immunoSEQ multiplex PCR; TCRdb keeps in-frame clones, though not all of them. This sample has under 95,000 clones, with about 92% found just once. Material: peripheral blood mononuclear cells (PBMCs), obtained at baseline. All receptors derive from a human donor with classical Hodgkin lymphoma.

V gene TRBV7-9 combines with J gene TRBJ2-5; D call uncertain. The V gene lost 8 bases and the J gene lost 3 bases, with 7 bases spanning the gap. The CDR3 contains 11 residues. Germline CDR1 is SEHNR and CDR2 is FQNEAQ (reference sequence). This chain's CDR3 is CASDPEETQYF. CDR3 bases: TGTGCCAGCGACCCTGAAGAGACCCAGTACTTC.

This clone was observed many times. The chain joins TRBV7-7 to TRBJ1-1; TRBD1 matches at 8 bases. The V gene end was trimmed by 5 bases and the J gene end by 3 bases; junction bases not matched to a gene: 5. The CDR3 covers 14 residues. Germline loops: CDR1 SSHAT, CDR2 FNYEAQ (reference sequence). CDR3 sequence (DNA): TGTGCCAGCAGCCCCCCGACAGGGGACACTGAAGCTTTCTTT. It is translated as CASSPPTGDTEAFF. The entire variable domain, with the rest obtained from reference TRBV7-7 and TRBJ1-1, is as follows: GAGVSQSPRYKVTKRGQDVTLRCDPISSHATLYWYQQALGQGPEFLTYFNYEAQPDKSGLPSDRFSAERPEGSISTLTIQRTEQRDSAMYRCASSPPTGDTEAFFGQGTRLTVV.

The chain carries TRBV4-2 and TRBJ2-7; unclear D gene. The CDR3 totals 15 residues. V was trimmed by 0 bases and J by 3 bases, leaving 12 bases between them. CDR1 is LGHNA, CDR2 YNFKEQ, per germline. The CDR3 DNA sequence: TGTGCCAGCAGCCAAGATATGCTCGTTTTCTACGAGCAGTACTTC. Amino acid sequence: CASSQDMLVFYEQYF.

The chain employs TRBV4-2 and TRBJ2-1, with 12 bases aligning to TRBD2. CDR1 is LGHNA, CDR2 YNFKEQ, per germline. CDR3 length equals 17 residues. V was pared by 1 base and J by 5 bases, with 6 bases of the junction left unmatched. The CDR3 sequence is CASSQALAGGVDNEQFF. The CDR3 nucleotides read TGTGCCAGCAGCCAAGCGCTAGCGGGAGGGGTTGACAATGAGCAGTTCTTC.

The gene calls are TRBV5-1 and TRBJ1-2; D is uncertain. The length of the CDR3 is 15 residues. V was clipped by 1 base and J by 2 bases, with 12 bases between them. Looked up from germline, CDR1 is SGHRS and CDR2 is YFSETQ. CDR3 coding DNA: TGCGCCAGCAGCTTGAACAGCTTCTTCAACTATGGCTACACCTTC. This sequence encodes CASSLNSFFNYGYTF.

The chain uses TRBV11-2 and TRBJ1-3, with D possibly being TRBD1 (6 bases). Trimming removed 3 bases from V and 0 bases from J, with 15 bases in between. There are 17 residues in the CDR3. Germline values: CDR1 SGHAT, CDR2 FQNNGV. DNA of the CDR3: TGTGCCAGCAGCTTGACCGGGACAAGGTTCTCTGGAAACACCATATATTTT. Its translation: CASSLTGTRFSGNTIYF.

This chain connects TRBV2 to TRBJ2-5, with 9 positions matching TRBD2. CDR3 length: 16 amino acids. CDR1 SNHLY and CDR2 FYNNEI come from the germline V gene. Trimming took 2 bases from V and 2 from J; bases not matched to a gene: 6. This CDR3 is CASSELGLARQETQYF. For the CDR3, the DNA is TGTGCCAGCAGTGAATTAGGACTAGCGCGGCAAGAGACCCAGTACTTC.

This chain joins TRBV15 and TRBJ2-1, with no clear D. Germline V gives CDR1 LNHNV, CDR2 YYDKDF (reference sequence). V gave up 1 base and J gave up 7 bases, with 11 bases separating them. The CDR3 has 14 residues. This chain's CDR3 is CATSRGQLGNEQFF. The CDR3 DNA reads as TGTGCCACCAGCAGAGGGCAGTTGGGGAATGAGCAGTTCTTC.

The V call is TRBV27, the J call TRBJ1-2; 8 positions match TRBD1. Germline V CDR1 and CDR2: MNHEY, SMNVEV (reference sequence). This CDR3 has 13 residues. J was trimmed by 6 bases and V by 2 bases; bases with no gene match: 2. CDR3 DNA sequence: TGTGCCAGCAGTTTAGGACAGGGAGATGGCTACACCTTC. Translated: CASSLGQGDGYTF.

The chain is built from TRBV6-5 and TRBJ2-7; D assignment may be TRBD1 or TRBD2 (5 bases each). CDR3 length: 12 amino acids. Germline CDR1 is MNHEY and CDR2 is SVGAGI. Trimming left V 6 bases short and J 4 bases short, with 10 bases between. The CDR3 bases are TGTGCCAGCAGCTGGGGGTCTTACGAGCAGTACTTC. It specifies CASSWGSYEQYF.

The V call is TRBV6-1, the J call TRBJ2-7; 11 bases map to TRBD1. CDR1 and CDR2 from the germline V gene are MNHNS and SASEGT. Unmatched junction bases numbered 6, after V lost 3 bases and J lost 5 bases. The CDR3 is 15 amino acids. The CDR3 region is CASSDSGQGADEQYF. CDR3 in DNA: TGTGCCAGCAGTGATAGTGGACAGGGGGCTGACGAGCAGTACTTC.

The J gene is TRBJ1-6, the V gene TRBV5-6, with D unresolved. The CDR3 is made up of 15 amino acids. Germline lookup yields CDR1 SGHDT and CDR2 YYEEEE. Trimming pared 6 bases from V and 5 bases from J, leaving 15 bases between. Here the CDR3 DNA reads TGTGCCAGCACCCTGGGGTCGGGGAATAATTCACCCCTCCACTTT. The encoded protein is CASTLGSGNNSPLHF.

The chain carries TRBV7-8 and TRBJ1-2; no clear D gene. V dropped 1 base and J dropped 6 bases, with 12 bases sitting between them. The CDR3 covers 14 residues. The germline V gene encodes CDR1 SGHVS and CDR2 FQNEAQ. This chain's CDR3 is CASSLEFSADGYTF. In DNA, the CDR3 is TGTGCCAGCAGCTTAGAATTTTCCGCCGATGGCTACACCTTC.